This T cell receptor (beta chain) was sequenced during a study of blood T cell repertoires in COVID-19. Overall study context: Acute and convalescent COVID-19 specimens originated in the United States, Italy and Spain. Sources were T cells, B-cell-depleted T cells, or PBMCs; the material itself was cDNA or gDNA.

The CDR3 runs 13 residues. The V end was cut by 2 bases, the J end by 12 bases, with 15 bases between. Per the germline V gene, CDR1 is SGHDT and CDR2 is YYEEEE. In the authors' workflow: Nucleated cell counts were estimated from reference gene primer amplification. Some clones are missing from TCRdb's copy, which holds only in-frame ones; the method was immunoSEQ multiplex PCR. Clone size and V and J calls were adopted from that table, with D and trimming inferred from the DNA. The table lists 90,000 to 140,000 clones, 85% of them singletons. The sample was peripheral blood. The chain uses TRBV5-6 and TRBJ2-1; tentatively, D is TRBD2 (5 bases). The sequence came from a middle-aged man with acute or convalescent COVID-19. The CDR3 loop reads CASSFTEPRGQFF. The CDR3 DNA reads TGTGCCAGCAGCTTCACAGAGCCCCGGGGGCAGTTCTTC.